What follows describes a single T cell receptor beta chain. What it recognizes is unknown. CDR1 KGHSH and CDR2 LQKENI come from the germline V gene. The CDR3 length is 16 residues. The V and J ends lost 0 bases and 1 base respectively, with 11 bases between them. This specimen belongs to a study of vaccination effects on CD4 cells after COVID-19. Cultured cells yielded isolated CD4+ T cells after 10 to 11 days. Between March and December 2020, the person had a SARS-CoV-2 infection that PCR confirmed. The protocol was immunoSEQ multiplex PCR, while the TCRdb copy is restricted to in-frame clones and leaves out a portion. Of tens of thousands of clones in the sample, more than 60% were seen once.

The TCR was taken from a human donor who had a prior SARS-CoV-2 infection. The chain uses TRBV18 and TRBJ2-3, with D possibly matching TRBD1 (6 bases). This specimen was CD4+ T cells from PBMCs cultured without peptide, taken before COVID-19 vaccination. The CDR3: CASSPPWTDRTDTQYF. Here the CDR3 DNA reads TGTGCCAGCTCACCACCTTGGACAGACCGCACAGATACGCAGTATTTT.